The 20 T cell receptor beta chains below were found in one sample sequenced in a study of blood T cell repertoires in COVID-19. Only in-frame clones appear in the TCRdb table, and some are missing; sequencing was by immunoSEQ multiplex PCR. Of some 110,000 clones in the sample, roughly 80% were seen once. Sequences were obtained from peripheral blood. The origin of the receptors is a man between 60 and 75 years old with acute or convalescent COVID-19.

The chain carries TRBV10-3 and TRBJ2-5; D possibly corresponds to TRBD2 (5 bases). The ends were cut back, 10 bases at V and 3 bases at J, with 18 bases in the middle. The CDR3 loop spans 14 amino acids. CDR1 is ENHRY, CDR2 SYGVKD, per germline. The CDR3 coding sequence is TGTGCCACCTGCTCTCAGGAGGTGGAAGAGACCCAGTACTTC. The encoded protein is CATCSQEVEETQYF.

This chain links TRBV3-1 (or the pseudogene TRBV3-2) with TRBJ1-4; D gene uncertain. Germline V lookup: CDR1 LGHDT, CDR2 YNNKEL (reference sequence). The CDR3 length is 17 residues. The V gene lost 1 base and the J gene lost 6 bases, with 18 bases spanning the gap. The CDR3 sequence: CASSQVVRGGGDEKLFF. The CDR3 DNA sequence: TGTGCCAGCAGCCAAGTAGTCCGGGGAGGCGGGGATGAAAAACTGTTTTTT.

V and J are TRBV10-3 and TRBJ1-2; TRBD1 aligns across 7 bases. Germline CDR1 ENHRY, CDR2 SYGVKD. This CDR3 comprises 17 residues. V lost 5 bases and J lost 4; bases outside the gene matches: 16. The CDR3 loop is CAISSDTGTASLYGYTF. In nucleotides, the CDR3 is TGTGCCATCAGTTCCGACACCGGGACAGCTAGTCTCTATGGCTACACCTTC.

The CDR3 region has the DNA TGTGCCAGCAGCTTACAACAGGGGGCCTACGAGCAGTACTTC. Its translation: CASSLQQGAYEQYF. The chain is built from TRBV11-1 and TRBJ2-7, with 8 bases identical to TRBD1. The V segment lost 2 bases and the J segment 2 bases; nucleotides outside the gene matches: 2. Germline-derived CDR1 and CDR2 are SGHAT and FQDESV (reference sequence). The CDR3 is 14 amino acids.

As concerns this clone: In the same sample, other DNA sequences code for this CDR3. CDR3 nucleotide sequence: TGCGCCAGCAGCTCGCAGGGGGGAAACACTGAAGCTTTCTTT. Protein product: CASSSQGGNTEAFF. The chain carries TRBV5-1 and TRBJ1-1; 7 bases fit TRBD1. Germline lookup yields CDR1 SGHRS and CDR2 YFSETQ. With 3 bases clipped from V and 2 bases from J, the junction kept 4 bases outside the gene matches. This CDR3 comprises 14 residues.

The V gene is TRBV28, the J gene TRBJ1-1; the D gene is possibly TRBD1 (6 bases). Germline assignment: CDR1 MDHEN and CDR2 SYDVKM. The CDR3 is 12 residues long. The ends were cut back, 4 bases at V and 6 bases at J, with 9 bases in the middle. The DNA for the CDR3 is TGTGCCAGCAGTTATCAGGGGCCTGAAGCTTTCTTT. It codes for CASSYQGPEAFF.

The gene calls are TRBV19 and TRBJ1-5, with D perhaps matching TRBD1 (6 bases). The CDR3 covers 15 residues. V shed 4 bases and J shed 6 bases, with 16 bases lying between them. CDR1 and CDR2 (germline): LNHDA, SQIVND (reference sequence). Here the CDR3 DNA reads TGTGCCAGTAGTAAGGGGGGGATCCTGAGTCAGCCCCAGCATTTT. This translates into CASSKGGILSQPQHF.

The rearrangement links TRBV25-1 to TRBJ2-2, with a possible D match to TRBD1 (6 bases). The V and J ends lost 1 base and 0 bases respectively, with 12 bases between them. The CDR3 is 17 residues long. Germline lookup yields CDR1 MGHDK and CDR2 SYGVNS. As DNA, the CDR3 is TGTGCCAGCAGTGAATCCACCGGACAGCCGAACACCGGGGAGCTGTTTTTT. Its translation: CASSESTGQPNTGELFF.

The chain is built from TRBV10-3 and TRBJ2-7, with a tentative D call TRBD1 (6 bases). Trimming took 2 bases from V and 0 from J, leaving 11 bases between them. The CDR3 spans 15 residues. Looked up from germline, CDR1 is ENHRY and CDR2 is SYGVKD. The CDR3 region has the DNA TGTGCCATCAGTGAGGGACAGATCAACTCCTACGAGCAGTACTTC. Encoded protein: CAISEGQINSYEQYF.

The genes are TRBV12-3 or TRBV12-4 and TRBJ1-2; D gene uncertain. This CDR3 is 12 amino acids long. Trimming removed 3 bases at V and 8 bases at J, with 10 bases between. DNA of the CDR3: TGTGCCAGCAGTTTGTCAGGTTGGGGCTACACCTTC. The encoded protein is CASSLSGWGYTF.

The chain uses TRBV6-5 and TRBJ1-2; 7 positions agree with TRBD1. The CDR3 loop spans 13 amino acids. The germline gives CDR1 MNHEY, CDR2 SVGAGI. Trimming at V came to 2 bases and at J to 6 bases, leaving 3 bases not matched to a gene. The CDR3 is CASSYDRVNGYTF. The CDR3 nucleotides read TGTGCCAGCAGTTACGACAGGGTAAATGGCTACACCTTC.

This chain links TRBV5-6 with TRBJ2-1; 9 bases align to TRBD1. Germline CDR1 is SGHDT and CDR2 is YYEEEE. Trimming took 6 bases from V and 1 from J; bases not matched to a gene: 8. This CDR3 contains 16 residues. For the CDR3, the DNA is TGTGCCAGCACTTCATGGGGACAGGGATCCTACAATGAGCAGTTCTTC. The encoded protein is CASTSWGQGSYNEQFF.

This clone was counted ten times or more. The CDR3 region is CASTFAGGSYEQYF. The CDR3 DNA is TGTGCCAGCACATTTGCGGGAGGCTCCTACGAGCAGTACTTC. The chain joins TRBV6-6 to TRBJ2-7; 8 bases line up with TRBD2. Germline values: CDR1 MNHNY, CDR2 SVGAGI (reference sequence). This CDR3 is built from 14 residues. Unmatched junction bases numbered 5, after V lost 7 bases and J lost 0 bases.

The rearrangement links TRBV9 to TRBJ1-1; tentatively, D is TRBD1 (5 bases). This CDR3 comprises 13 residues. The germline gives CDR1 SGDLS, CDR2 YYNGEE. Trimming cost V 3 bases and J 3 bases, with 9 bases left between them. CDR3 protein: CASSGGLHTEAFF. The CDR3, as DNA: TGTGCCAGCAGCGGGGGACTTCACACTGAAGCTTTCTTT.

The rearrangement links TRBV25-1 to TRBJ1-1; D perhaps matches TRBD1 (6 bases). The CDR3 consists of 13 residues. Trimming pared 6 bases from V and 0 bases from J, leaving 8 bases between. In germline, CDR1 is MGHDK, CDR2 SYGVNS. Written as DNA, the CDR3 is TGTGCCAGCAGCAGGACAGTGAACACTGAAGCTTTCTTT. It codes for CASSRTVNTEAFF. The complete variable domain, with remaining parts taken from reference TRBV25-1 and TRBJ1-1, reads EADIYQTPRYLVIGTGKKITLECSQTMGHDKMYWYQQDPGMELHLIHYSYGVNSTEKGDLSSESTVSRIRTEHFPLTLESARPSHTSQYLCASSRTVNTEAFFGQGTRLTVV.

The chain employs TRBV20-1 and TRBJ1-1, with D possibly TRBD1 on 6 matching bases. V lost 0 bases and J lost 12, with 11 bases in between. CDR3 length equals 11 residues. Germline CDR1 reads DFQATT; CDR2 reads SNEGSKA (reference sequence). The CDR3 DNA is TGCAGTGCTAGAGATAGAAGGGGGACTTTCTTT. Translating it yields CSARDRRGTFF.

The V and J genes are TRBV18 and TRBJ2-1; the match to TRBD2 covers 8 bases. The germline V gene has CDR1 KGHSH and CDR2 LQKENI. V shed 6 bases, J shed 12 bases, and the junction held 16 bases outside the gene matches. The CDR3 loop spans 15 amino acids. For the CDR3, the DNA is TGTGCCAGCTCCCCCCCTGGACTAGCCGCCACTAGGCAGTTCTTC. The encoded protein is CASSPPGLAATRQFF.

In DNA, the CDR3 is TGTGCCAGCAGCCAATCGTCCGCGGATGGCTACACCTTC. It yields the protein CASSQSSADGYTF. V and J are TRBV4-2 and TRBJ1-2; no clear D. The ends were cut back, 2 bases at V and 6 bases at J, with 10 bases in the middle. From germline, CDR1 is LGHNA and CDR2 YNFKEQ. The CDR3 has 13 residues.

In DNA, the CDR3 is TGCAGTGCTTCGACATCTGAAGCTTTCTTT. Its protein is CSASTSEAFF. The genes are TRBV20-1 and TRBJ1-1; no clear D gene. CDR1 is DFQATT and CDR2 is SNEGSKA in the germline V gene (reference sequence). V shed 5 bases and J shed 6 bases, with 7 bases lying between them. This CDR3 is 10 amino acids long.

This clone was recorded once. The rearrangement uses TRBV30 and TRBJ1-3; maybe TRBD1 (6 bases). Germline CDR1 reads GTSNPN; CDR2 reads SVGIG (reference sequence). This CDR3 is 16 amino acids long. Trimming took 1 base from V and 4 from J, leaving 17 bases between them. As DNA, the CDR3 is TGTGCCTGGAGTGCGGGCAGGGGATATGGAGGAAACACCATATATTTT. As protein: CAWSAGRGYGGNTIYF.